The rows below give T cell receptor beta chains drawn from one sample of a study of shared clonotypes between healthy human individuals. Repertoires were generated with immunoSEQ multiplex PCR, while TCRdb's copy carries only in-frame clones and drops some. The table has roughly 1,500,000 clones, under 99% seen once. Material: naive CD4+ T cells sorted from blood. The receptors stem from a man aged 30 to 45 in good health. CDR3s include the opening cysteine and the closing phenylalanine or tryptophan. The D gene is left open where the match is weak. Some rows have no size entry. The others give once, few or many, or a class for an expanded clone.

TRBV28	TRBJ2-3	.	.	CASSRVLGATDTQYF	TGTGCCAGCAGCCGAGTTTTAGGAGCAACAGATACGCAGTATTTT
TRBV5-5	TRBJ1-2	.	.	CASSPDGGRYYGYTF	TGTGCCAGCAGCCCGGACGGGGGGCGGTACTATGGCTACACCTTC
TRBV28	TRBJ1-5	.	.	CASRRTEGDQPQHF	TGTGCCAGCAGAAGGACAGAGGGAGATCAGCCCCAGCATTTT
TRBV19	TRBJ2-3	TRBD1	once	CASSRGQGTVTQYF	TGTGCCAGTAGTCGGGGACAGGGGACCGTCACGCAGTATTTT
TRBV5-1	TRBJ1-1	.	.	CASSLARGNTEAFF	TGCGCCAGCAGCTTGGCCCGGGGGAACACTGAAGCTTTCTTT
TRBV7-9	TRBJ2-1	TRBD2	.	CASSLPSGRAEVSYNEQFF	TGTGCCAGCAGCCTTCCTAGCGGGAGGGCCGAAGTTTCCTACAATGAGCAGTTCTTC
TRBV9	TRBJ2-7	TRBD2	.	CASSPSGRSYEQYF	TGTGCCAGCAGCCCTAGCGGGCGCTCCTACGAGCAGTACTTC
TRBV9	TRBJ2-2	TRBD1	once	CASSVVATGSGELFF	TGTGCCAGCAGCGTAGTGGCGACAGGGAGCGGGGAGCTGTTTTTT
TRBV7-9	TRBJ1-3	.	.	CASSLDGDTGVNTIYF	TGTGCCAGCAGCCTGGACGGGGACACCGGCGTAAACACCATATATTTT
TRBV28	TRBJ2-7	.	.	CASTNFYEQYF	TGTGCCAGCACTAACTTCTACGAGCAGTACTTC
TRBV10-2	TRBJ2-3	TRBD1	.	CASSLGQTHRTDTQYF	TGCGCCAGCAGCCTGGGACAGACTCATCGCACAGATACGCAGTATTTT
TRBV7-9	TRBJ2-5	.	.	CASSFTDQGETQYF	TGTGCCAGCAGCTTCACAGATCAGGGGGAGACCCAGTACTTC
TRBV5-1	TRBJ2-7	.	once	CASSLATLSYEQYF	TGCGCCAGCAGCTTGGCCACTCTATCCTACGAGCAGTACTTC
TRBV5-4	TRBJ2-5	TRBD2	.	CASSAGVGETQYF	TGTGCCAGCAGCGCGGGAGTGGGAGAGACCCAGTACTTC
TRBV4-1	TRBJ2-1	TRBD2	.	CASSPSGRSSYNEQFF	TGCGCCAGCAGTCCGAGCGGGAGGAGCTCCTACAATGAGCAGTTCTTC
TRBV9	TRBJ2-3	TRBD2	.	CASNPGGVTDTQYF	TGTGCCAGCAATCCCGGGGGGGTCACAGATACGCAGTATTTT
TRBV5-5	TRBJ2-1	TRBD1	once	CASSGQGMVEQFF	TGTGCCAGCAGCGGACAGGGGATGGTTGAGCAGTTCTTC